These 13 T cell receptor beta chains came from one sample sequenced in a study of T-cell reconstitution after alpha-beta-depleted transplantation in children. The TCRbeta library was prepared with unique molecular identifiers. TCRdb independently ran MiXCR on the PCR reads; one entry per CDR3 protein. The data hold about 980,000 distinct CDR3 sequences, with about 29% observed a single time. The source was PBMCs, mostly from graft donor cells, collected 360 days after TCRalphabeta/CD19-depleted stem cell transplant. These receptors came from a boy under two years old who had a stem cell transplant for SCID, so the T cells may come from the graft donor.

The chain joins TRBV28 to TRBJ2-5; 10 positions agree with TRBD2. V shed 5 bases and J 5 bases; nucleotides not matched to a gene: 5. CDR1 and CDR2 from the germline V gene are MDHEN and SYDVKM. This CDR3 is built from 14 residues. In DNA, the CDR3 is TGTGCCAGCAGTGGACGGACTAGCGGTGAGACCCAGTACTTC. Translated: CASSGRTSGETQYF.

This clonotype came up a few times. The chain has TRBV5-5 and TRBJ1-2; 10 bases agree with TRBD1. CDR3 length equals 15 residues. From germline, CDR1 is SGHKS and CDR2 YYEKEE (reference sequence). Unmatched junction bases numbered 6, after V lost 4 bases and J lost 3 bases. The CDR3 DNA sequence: TGTGCCAGCAGCCTCAGACAGGGGGCGGACTATGGCTACACCTTC. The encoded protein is CASSLRQGADYGYTF.

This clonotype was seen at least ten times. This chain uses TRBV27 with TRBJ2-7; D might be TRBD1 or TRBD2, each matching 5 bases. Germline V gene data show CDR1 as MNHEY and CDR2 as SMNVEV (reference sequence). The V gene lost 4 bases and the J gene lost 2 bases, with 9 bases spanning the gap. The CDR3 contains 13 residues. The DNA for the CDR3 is TGTGCCAGCAGTTACCGGGGCGCCTACGAGCAGTACTTC. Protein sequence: CASSYRGAYEQYF.

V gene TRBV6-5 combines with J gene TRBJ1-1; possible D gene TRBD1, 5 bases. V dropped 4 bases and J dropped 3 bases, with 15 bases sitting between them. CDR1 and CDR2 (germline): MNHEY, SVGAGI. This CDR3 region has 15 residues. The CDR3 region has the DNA TGTGCCAGCAGTTTCTCGGCCCCACAGGACACTGAAGCTTTCTTT. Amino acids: CASSFSAPQDTEAFF.

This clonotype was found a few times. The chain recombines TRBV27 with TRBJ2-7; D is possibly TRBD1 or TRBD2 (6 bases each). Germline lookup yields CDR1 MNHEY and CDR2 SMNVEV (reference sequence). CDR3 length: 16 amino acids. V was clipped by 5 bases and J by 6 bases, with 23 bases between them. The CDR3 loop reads CASSHAQEGGLAEQYF. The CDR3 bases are TGTGCCAGCAGTCACGCTCAGGAAGGGGGGCTAGCCGAGCAGTACTTC.

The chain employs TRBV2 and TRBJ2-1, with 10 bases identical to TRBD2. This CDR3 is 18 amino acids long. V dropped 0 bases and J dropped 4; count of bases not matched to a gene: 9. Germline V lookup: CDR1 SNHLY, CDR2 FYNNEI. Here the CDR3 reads CASSEARLAGDLYNEQFF. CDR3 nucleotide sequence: TGTGCCAGCAGTGAAGCGCGGCTAGCGGGGGACCTTTACAATGAGCAGTTCTTC.

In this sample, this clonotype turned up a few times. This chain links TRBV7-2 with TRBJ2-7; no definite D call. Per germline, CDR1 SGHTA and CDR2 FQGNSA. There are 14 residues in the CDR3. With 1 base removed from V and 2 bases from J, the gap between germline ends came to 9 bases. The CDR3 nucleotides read TGTGCCAGCAGCTTAGTGGACGGCACCTACGAGCAGTACTTC. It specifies CASSLVDGTYEQYF.

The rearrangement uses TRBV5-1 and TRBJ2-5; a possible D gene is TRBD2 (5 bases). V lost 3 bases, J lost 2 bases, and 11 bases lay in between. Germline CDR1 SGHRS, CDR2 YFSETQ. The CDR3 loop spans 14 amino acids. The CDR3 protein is CASSSSGIQETQYF. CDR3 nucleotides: TGCGCCAGCAGCTCATCCGGGATTCAAGAGACCCAGTACTTC.

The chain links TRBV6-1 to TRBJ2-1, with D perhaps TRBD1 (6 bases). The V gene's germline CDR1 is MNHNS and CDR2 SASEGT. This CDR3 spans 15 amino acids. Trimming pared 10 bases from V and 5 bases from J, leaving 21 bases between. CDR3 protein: CATSLQGLVDNEQFF. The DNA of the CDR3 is TGTGCCACCTCACTTCAGGGGCTTGTGGACAATGAGCAGTTCTTC.

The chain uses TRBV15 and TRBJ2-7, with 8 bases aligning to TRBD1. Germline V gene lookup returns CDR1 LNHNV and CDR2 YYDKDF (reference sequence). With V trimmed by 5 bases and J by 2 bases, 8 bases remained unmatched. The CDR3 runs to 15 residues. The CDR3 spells CATSPRQGPAYEQYF. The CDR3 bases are TGTGCCACCAGCCCAAGACAGGGGCCGGCCTACGAGCAGTACTTC.

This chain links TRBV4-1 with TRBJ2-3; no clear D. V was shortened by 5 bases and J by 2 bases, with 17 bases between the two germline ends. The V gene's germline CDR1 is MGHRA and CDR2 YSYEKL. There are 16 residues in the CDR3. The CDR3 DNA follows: TGCGCCAGCAGCGGAAGAAGACTCGACTTCACAGATACGCAGTATTTT. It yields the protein CASSGRRLDFTDTQYF.

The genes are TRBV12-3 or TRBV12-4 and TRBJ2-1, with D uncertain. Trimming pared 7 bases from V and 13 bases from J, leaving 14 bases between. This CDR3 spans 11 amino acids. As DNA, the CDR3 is TGTGCCAGCACCCCAGGCCCTAGACAGTTCTTC. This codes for CASTPGPRQFF.

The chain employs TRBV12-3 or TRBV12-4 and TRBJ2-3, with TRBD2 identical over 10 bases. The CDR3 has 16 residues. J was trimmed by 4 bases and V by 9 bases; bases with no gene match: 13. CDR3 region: CARKRSGGASPDTQYF. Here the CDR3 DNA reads TGTGCCAGGAAGAGAAGCGGGGGGGCCTCCCCAGATACGCAGTATTTT.